This section outlines one TCR beta chain sequence together with its context. Its specificity is unknown. Other DNA sequences in the same sample also yield this CDR3. The data were taken from a study of shared clonotypes between healthy human individuals. Study observations and caveats: Generation probabilities were higher for clonotypes shared across all four sorted-subset donors than for unshared ones. Genetic and exposure-history diversity was limited by the few donors.

Clones were read by immunoSEQ multiplex PCR, and TCRdb kept only the in-frame ones, dropping some. The sample contains 450,000 to 700,000 clones, about 95% of which appear only once. Naive CD8 cells, CD45RO-negative and positively selected for CCR7, excluded terminally differentiated effector memory CD45RA+ cells. The germline gives CDR1 SEHNR, CDR2 FQNEAQ (reference sequence). This CDR3 contains 12 residues. V was trimmed by 6 bases and J by 2 bases, leaving 7 bases between them. This receptor was obtained from a woman in her twenties or thirties in good health. Sequenced input: naive CD8+ T cells sorted from blood. V gene TRBV7-9 combines with J gene TRBJ1-1; D gene ambiguous. CDR3 coding DNA: TGTGCCAGCAGTCTAGAAAACACTGAAGCTTTCTTT. This gives the protein CASSLENTEAFF.